This section outlines one T cell receptor (beta chain) sequence together with its context. Its antigen remains unidentified. The data stem from a study of identical twins. TCRdb fed the 5' RACE reads into MiXCR, producing one record per CDR3 protein. The data hold under 300,000 distinct CDR3 sequences, with around 8.8% observed a single time. Whole-study findings and limits: Out-of-frame alpha sequences common to twins exhibited a surplus of low generation probability.

This CDR3 region has 16 residues. Trimming cost V 4 bases and J 3 bases; bases outside gene matches: 8. Germline V lookup: CDR1 SEHNR, CDR2 FQNEAQ (reference sequence). These data also formed part of another study, on yellow fever vaccine responses in identical twins. Turning to that study: Twins' vaccine T cell responses were reported to seem partly convergent and partly personalized.

The sequenced sample was CD8+ T cells sorted from blood. The source is a woman under 30 in good health. J is TRBJ1-1 and V is TRBV7-9; 10 bases align to TRBD1. Here the CDR3 DNA reads TGTGCCAGCAGCTCGACGACAGGGGGCCGGGACACTGAAGCTTTCTTT. This gives the protein CASSSTTGGRDTEAFF. Together with reference TRBV7-9 and TRBJ1-1, the CDR3 gives the full variable domain: DTGVSQNPRHKITKRGQNVTFRCDPISEHNRLYWYRQTLGQGPEFLTYFQNEAQLEKSRLLSDRFSAERPKGSFSTLEIQRTEQGDSAMYLCASSSTTGGRDTEAFFGQGTRLTVV.